This T cell receptor (beta chain) was observed in a study of control samples from healthy donors and cancer patients. The protocol was immunoSEQ multiplex PCR, while the TCRdb copy is restricted to in-frame clones and leaves out a portion. Among over 110,000 clones, around 85% were seen once, and the ten largest hold 8.5% to 9.5%. The V end lost 1 base, the J end lost 1 base, and 3 bases lay between the germline ends. Germline V CDR1 and CDR2: SGHTA, FQGNSA. This CDR3 is 13 amino acids long. This chain uses TRBV7-2 with TRBJ2-3, with D unclear. The sample taken for sequencing was blood. This TCR was recovered from a woman aged 25 to 39 in good health. The CDR3 region has the DNA TGTGCCAGCAGCTTAGGAGGCACAGATACGCAGTATTTT. Amino acids: CASSLGGTDTQYF.